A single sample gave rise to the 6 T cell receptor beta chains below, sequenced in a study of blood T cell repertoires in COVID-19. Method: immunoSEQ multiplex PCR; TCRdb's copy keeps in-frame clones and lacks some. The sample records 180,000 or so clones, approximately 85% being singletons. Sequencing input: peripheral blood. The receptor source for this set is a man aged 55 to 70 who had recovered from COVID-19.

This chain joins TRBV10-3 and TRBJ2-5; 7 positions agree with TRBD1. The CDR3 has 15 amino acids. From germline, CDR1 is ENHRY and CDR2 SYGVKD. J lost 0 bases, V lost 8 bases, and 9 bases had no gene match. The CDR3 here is CAIWIQGQDQETQYF. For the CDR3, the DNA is TGTGCCATCTGGATACAGGGGCAGGACCAAGAGACCCAGTACTTC.

The DNA of the CDR3 is TGTGCCAGCAGACGACAGGAGCCGTACACTGAAGCTTTCTTT. It specifies CASRRQEPYTEAFF. The chain is built from TRBV6-1 and TRBJ1-1, with D perhaps matching TRBD1 (6 bases). The V gene's germline CDR1 is MNHNS and CDR2 SASEGT. This CDR3 spans 14 amino acids. V lost 6 bases, J lost 3 bases, and 14 bases lay in between.

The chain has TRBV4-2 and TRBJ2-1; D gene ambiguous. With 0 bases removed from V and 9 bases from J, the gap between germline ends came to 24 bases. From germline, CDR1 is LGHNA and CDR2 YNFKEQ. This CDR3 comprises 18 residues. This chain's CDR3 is CASSQDFNGVLDLGEQFF. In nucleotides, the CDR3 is TGTGCCAGCAGCCAAGATTTCAATGGAGTCCTCGACTTAGGTGAGCAGTTCTTC.

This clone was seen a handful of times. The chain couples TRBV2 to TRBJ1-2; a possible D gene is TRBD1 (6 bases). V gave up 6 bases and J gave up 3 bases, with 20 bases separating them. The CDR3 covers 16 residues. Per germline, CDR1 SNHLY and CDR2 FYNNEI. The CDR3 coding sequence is TGTGCCAGCAGCGCCCCAGGGGCTACCTGGGACTATGGCTACACCTTC. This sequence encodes CASSAPGATWDYGYTF.

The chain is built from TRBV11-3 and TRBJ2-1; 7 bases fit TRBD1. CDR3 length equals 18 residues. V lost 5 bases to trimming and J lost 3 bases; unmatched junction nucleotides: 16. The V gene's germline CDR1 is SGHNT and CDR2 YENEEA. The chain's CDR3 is CASSLRWTGGHHYNEQFF. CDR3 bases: TGTGCCAGCAGCCTACGGTGGACAGGCGGTCATCACTACAATGAGCAGTTCTTC.

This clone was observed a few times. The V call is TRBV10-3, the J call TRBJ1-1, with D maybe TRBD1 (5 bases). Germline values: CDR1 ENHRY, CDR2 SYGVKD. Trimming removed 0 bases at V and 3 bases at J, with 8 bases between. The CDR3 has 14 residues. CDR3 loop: CAISESGGDTEAFF. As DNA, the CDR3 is TGTGCCATCAGTGAGTCGGGAGGGGACACTGAAGCTTTCTTT.